This is a list of T cell receptor beta chains from one sample in a study of control samples from healthy donors and cancer patients. Sequencing was performed with immunoSEQ multiplex PCR; in TCRdb, only in-frame clones are kept and a portion is missing. The sample records approximately 84,000 clones, roughly 78% being singletons. Sequencing input: blood. These receptors were taken from a woman in her sixties in good health. CDR3s include the opening cysteine and the closing phenylalanine or tryptophan. The order of the fields is D gene, clone size, V gene, CDR3 length, J gene, CDR3 protein, CDR3 DNA. D genes are given only for firm matches. Rows give clone size only sometimes, using once, few, many, or a class for an expanded clone.

NA	NA	TRBV12-5	11	TRBJ2-5	CASGSGETQYF	TGTGCTAGTGGTTCGGGGGAGACCCAGTACTTC
NA	NA	TRBV7-2	14	TRBJ1-1	CASSSVVGGAEAFF	TGTGCCAGCAGCTCGGTGGTCGGGGGGGCTGAAGCTTTCTTT
TRBD1	NA	TRBV2	15	TRBJ1-1	CASTYRGQGVAEAFF	TGTGCCAGCACCTACCGGGGGCAGGGGGTTGCTGAAGCTTTCTTT
NA	NA	TRBV12-3/TRBV12-4	13	TRBJ1-1	CASTWGENTEAFF	TGTGCCAGCACCTGGGGAGAGAACACTGAAGCTTTCTTT
NA	NA	TRBV27	13	TRBJ1-1	CANSEGRGTEAFF	TGTGCCAACAGTGAGGGTCGCGGCACTGAAGCTTTCTTT
TRBD1	few	TRBV9	15	TRBJ1-1	CASSVGGQGRAEAFF	TGTGCCAGCAGCGTAGGCGGACAGGGGAGGGCTGAAGCTTTCTTT
TRBD1	NA	TRBV2	14	TRBJ2-7	CASKREQGTYEQYF	TGTGCCAGCAAACGAGAACAGGGGACCTACGAGCAGTACTTC
TRBD1	few	TRBV4-1	16	TRBJ1-3	CASSQGQGAQGNTIYF	TGCGCCAGCAGCCAAGGACAGGGGGCGCAGGGAAACACCATATATTTT
TRBD1	NA	TRBV19	14	TRBJ1-4	CASRQTGYAEKLFF	TGTGCCAGTAGACAGACAGGGTATGCGGAAAAACTGTTTTTT
NA	once	TRBV2	13	TRBJ1-1	CASTSPAGTEAFF	TGTGCCAGTACTAGCCCCGCCGGCACTGAAGCTTTCTTT
NA	NA	TRBV2	13	TRBJ1-5	CASRLGIWQPQHF	TGTGCCAGCAGGTTGGGGATTTGGCAGCCCCAGCATTTT
TRBD2	NA	TRBV3-1/TRBV3-2	15	TRBJ2-5	CASSQGLAGRETQYF	TGTGCCAGCAGCCAAGGACTAGCGGGGAGGGAGACCCAGTACTTC
TRBD1	NA	TRBV5-1	15	TRBJ1-6	CASRWDRGPNSPLHF	TGCGCCAGCAGATGGGACAGGGGCCCAAATTCACCCCTCCACTTT
NA	NA	TRBV28	12	TRBJ2-7	CASSLLGYEQYF	TGTGCCAGCAGTTTATTAGGCTACGAGCAGTACTTC
TRBD1	NA	TRBV2	16	TRBJ2-7	CASSEPLGTGAYEQYF	TGTGCCAGCAGTGAACCCCTCGGGACAGGGGCGTACGAGCAGTACTTC
TRBD1	NA	TRBV7-2	14	TRBJ1-1	CASSLIGGRTEAFF	TGTGCCAGCAGCTTAATAGGGGGCCGGACTGAAGCTTTCTTT
NA	NA	TRBV4-1	15	TRBJ2-1	CASSQPTTGNNEQFF	TGCGCCAGCAGCCAACCCACCACAGGGAACAATGAGCAGTTCTTC
NA	NA	TRBV18	16	TRBJ2-3	CASSPPRSRATDTQYF	TGTGCCAGCTCACCACCGAGGTCTAGGGCAACAGATACGCAGTATTTT
TRBD1	NA	TRBV20-1	11	TRBJ1-1	CSAYTGAEAFF	TGCAGTGCTTATACAGGGGCCGAAGCTTTCTTT
NA	once	TRBV10-2	14	TRBJ1-4	CASRHREFNEKLFF	TGCGCCAGCAGACACAGGGAGTTTAATGAAAAACTGTTTTTT
NA	NA	TRBV5-5	15	TRBJ1-6	CASSFDGHSNSPLHF	TGTGCCAGCAGCTTTGACGGTCATTCCAATTCACCCCTCCACTTT